This TCR beta chain comes out of a study of chemoradiotherapy in HPV16-positive cancers. Regarding the study as a whole: During treatment, candidate HPV-specific clones and E7-related motifs expanded in tumor.

TCRdb keeps only in-frame clones here, not all; method: immunoSEQ multiplex PCR. The sample carries about 9,200 clones, about 68% recorded once. As for this clone: Its cognate antigen is unknown.

Germline CDR1 and CDR2: SEHNR and FQNEAQ (reference sequence). V lost 5 bases and J lost 0; bases outside the gene matches: 16. The CDR3 has 19 residues. The specimen comprised tumor tissue, sampled from a patient who underwent chemoradiotherapy. The receptor was derived from a human donor with HPV-associated anogenital cancer. This chain joins TRBV7-9 and TRBJ2-3; 8 positions agree with TRBD2. The DNA of the CDR3 is TGTGCCAGCAGCCGACTCTCAAAAGCGGGGGATACTAGCACAGATACGCAGTATTTT. Amino acids: CASSRLSKAGDTSTDTQYF.